The present entry profiles one TCR beta chain with its context. The V segment lost 3 bases and the J segment 7 bases; nucleotides outside the gene matches: 7. Germline assignment: CDR1 MDHEN and CDR2 SYDVKM. The CDR3 contains 15 residues. This specimen belongs to a study of cytomegalovirus exposure and HLA in healthy donors. The PCR had 60 Vbeta and 13 Jbeta primers. Using immunoSEQ multiplex PCR, the repertoire was profiled, and TCRdb retains in-frame clones only, with some absent. Of roughly 100,000 clones listed, around 57% are singletons. This sequence originates from a human donor in good health. The sample consisted of PBMCs. The V call is TRBV28, the J call TRBJ2-1; TRBD1 aligns across 9 bases. The CDR3 sequence is CASSLDRGFPNEQFF. The CDR3 region has the DNA TGTGCCAGCAGTTTGGACAGGGGTTTTCCAAATGAGCAGTTCTTC.